This T cell receptor beta chain derives from a study of blood T cell repertoires in COVID-19. Source study methods: Reference gene primers were amplified, and this amplification served to estimate nucleated cell counts. Clones were read by immunoSEQ multiplex PCR, and TCRdb kept only the in-frame ones, dropping some. V, J and clone size are those of that table, while D and trimming were read from the DNA. In the table there are over 200,000 clones, roughly 85% of which are singletons. After removal of 2 bases from V and 5 bases from J, the junction contained 11 bases not matched to a gene. From germline, CDR1 is SGDLS and CDR2 YYNGEE. The CDR3 contains 16 residues.

The specimen was peripheral blood. V usage is TRBV9 and J usage is TRBJ2-7; 9 bases are shared with TRBD1. The origin of this receptor is a woman aged 40 to 49 with active or convalescent COVID-19. The CDR3 DNA reads TGTGCCAGCAGCGTGGGACCCACAGGGGGCAAGCACGAGCAGTACTTC. Translated, it gives CASSVGPTGGKHEQYF. Using reference TRBV9 and TRBJ2-7 for the parts outside the CDR3, the full variable domain is DSGVTQTPKHLITATGQRVTLRCSPRSGDLSVYWYQQSLDQGLQFLIQYYNGEERAKGNILERFSAQQFPDLHSELNLSSLELGDSALYFCASSVGPTGGKHEQYFGPGTRLTVT.